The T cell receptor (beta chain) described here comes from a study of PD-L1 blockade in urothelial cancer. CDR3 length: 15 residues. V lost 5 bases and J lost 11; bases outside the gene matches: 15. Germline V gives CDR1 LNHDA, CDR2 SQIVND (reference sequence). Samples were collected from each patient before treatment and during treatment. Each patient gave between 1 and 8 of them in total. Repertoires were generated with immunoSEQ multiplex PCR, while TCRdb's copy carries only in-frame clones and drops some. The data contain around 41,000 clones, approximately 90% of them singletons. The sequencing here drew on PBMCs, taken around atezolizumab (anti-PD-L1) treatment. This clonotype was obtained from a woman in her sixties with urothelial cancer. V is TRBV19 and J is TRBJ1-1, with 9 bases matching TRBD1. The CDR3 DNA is TGTGCCAGTAGTGCAAGGGACAGGGAGGGTTTTTGGGCTTTCTTT. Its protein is CASSARDREGFWAFF.